This record concerns one TCR beta chain sequence. This CDR3 has 13 amino acids. Trimming took 4 bases from V and 5 from J; bases not matched to a gene: 4. Germline V gene data show CDR1 as KGHSH and CDR2 as LQKENI. The data were obtained in a study of identical twins. One entry per CDR3 protein, called by TCRdb with MiXCR from the 5' RACE reads. This table holds hundreds of thousands of distinct CDR3 sequences, around 8.3% found once. The data were also submitted as part of a second study, on yellow fever vaccine responses in identical twins.

The receptor comes from a woman under 30 in good health. The V call is TRBV18, the J call TRBJ1-2; 7 bases match TRBD1. The sample taken for sequencing was PBMCs. The CDR3 DNA sequence: TGTGCCAGCTCACGAACGACAGGGTATGGCTACACCTTC. It encodes CASSRTTGYGYTF.